The source of this T cell receptor (beta chain) is a study of identical twins. Study-level results: In monozygotic twins, models underestimated the sharing of out-of-frame TCR alpha.

This clonotype has just a few counts. Its antigen remains unknown. Each CDR3 protein is one row after TCRdb ran MiXCR on the 5' RACE reads. The repertoire has around 550,000 distinct CDR3 sequences, 15% of them found once; the top ten carry around 0.48%. This CDR3 contains 19 residues. Trimming took 5 bases from V and 4 from J; bases not matched to a gene: 19. This same sample was also part of a study on yellow fever vaccine responses in identical twins.

The sequence derives from a woman aged 18-29 years in good health. This chain links TRBV12-3 or TRBV12-4 with TRBJ2-2; TRBD2 matches at 7 bases. The material sequenced was CD4+ T cells sorted from blood. CDR3 in DNA: TGTGCCAGCAGTCACTACCTATTTCCGGGACTACAAACCACCGGGGAGCTGTTTTTT. Translation: CASSHYLFPGLQTTGELFF.